This entry lists 23 T cell receptor beta chains sequenced from one sample in a study of blood T cells in healthy people across ages. Combining a sample-barcoded 5' primer with a J-beta primer mix, a second PCR ran for roughly 7 to 12 cycles. TCRdb fed the 5' RACE reads into MiXCR, producing one record per CDR3 protein. The sample records 800,000 to 950,000 distinct CDR3 sequences, about 36% being singletons. The sequenced sample was blood. All receptors derive from a man younger than 35 in good health.

The chain joins TRBV28 to TRBJ1-2; no clear D gene. Trimming left V 3 bases short and J 5 bases short, with 10 bases between. This CDR3 has 13 residues. Germline values: CDR1 MDHEN, CDR2 SYDVKM. Here the CDR3 reads CASSFMGNYGYTF. CDR3 bases: TGTGCCAGCAGTTTCATGGGAAATTATGGCTACACCTTC.

The chain couples TRBV28 to TRBJ1-5, with D maybe TRBD1 (5 bases). Trimming stripped 1 base from V and 3 bases from J, with 13 bases between. Germline V lookup: CDR1 MDHEN, CDR2 SYDVKM. This CDR3 has 16 residues. The DNA of the CDR3 is TGTGCCAGCAGTTTATATTTTGGGGCGTCCAATCAGCCCCAGCATTTT. Amino acids: CASSLYFGASNQPQHF.

V is TRBV7-9 and J is TRBJ2-5; perhaps TRBD2 as D (5 bases). Germline V gene lookup returns CDR1 SEHNR and CDR2 FQNEAQ (reference sequence). The CDR3 spans 15 residues. The V and J ends lost 2 bases and 4 bases respectively, with 14 bases between them. The chain's CDR3 is CASSLITGIGETQYF. The CDR3 nucleotides are TGTGCCAGCAGCTTAATTACGGGAATAGGAGAGACCCAGTACTTC.

This chain links TRBV25-1 with TRBJ2-1; D is possibly TRBD2 (7 bases). Germline V gives CDR1 MGHDK, CDR2 SYGVNS. Trimming cost V 8 bases and J 4 bases, with 18 bases left between them. CDR3 length: 15 residues. CDR3 loop: CASRPGGPVYNEQFF. The CDR3 DNA reads TGTGCCAGCCGGCCCGGGGGGCCCGTTTACAATGAGCAGTTCTTC.

V usage is TRBV3-1 and J usage is TRBJ2-5; TRBD2 is a possible D gene (5 bases). The V and J ends lost 4 bases and 1 base respectively, with 10 bases between them. The CDR3 contains 14 residues. Germline V lookup: CDR1 LGHDT, CDR2 YNNKEL (reference sequence). CDR3 sequence (DNA): TGTGCCAGCAGCCGTAACCGGGGCCAAGAGACCCAGTACTTC. It is translated as CASSRNRGQETQYF.

This clonotype was seen at least ten times. J is TRBJ2-1 and V is TRBV7-3, with TRBD2 matching over 7 bases. Germline lookup yields CDR1 SGHTA and CDR2 FQGTGA. The CDR3 has 15 amino acids. Unmatched junction bases numbered 6, after V lost 2 bases and J lost 5 bases. The CDR3 sequence: CASSLAGTTDNEQFF. DNA of the CDR3: TGTGCCAGCAGCTTAGCCGGGACTACCGACAATGAGCAGTTCTTC. Drawing the rest from reference TRBV7-3 and TRBJ2-1, the complete variable domain is GAGVSQTPSNKVTEKGKYVELRCDPISGHTALYWYRQSLGQGPEFLIYFQGTGAADDSGLPNDRFFAVRPEGSVSTLKIQRTERGDSAVYLCASSLAGTTDNEQFFGPGTRLTVL.

A note on this clonotype: Possible read error: a much larger clone is one base away. The V call is TRBV5-1, the J call TRBJ1-2; TRBD1 aligns across 7 bases. The CDR3 covers 14 residues. Unmatched junction bases numbered 6, after V lost 4 bases and J lost 3 bases. Germline CDR1 and CDR2: SGHRS and YFSETQ. This CDR3 is CASSAGQAYYGYTF. As DNA, the CDR3 is TGCGCCAGCAGCGCAGGACAGGCTTACTATGGCTACACCTTC.

This clonotype appeared once. The chain carries TRBV19 and TRBJ2-6; the D gene is possibly TRBD1 (5 bases). Trimming shortened V by 5 bases and J by 6 bases, and 14 bases separated the two germline ends. Germline values: CDR1 LNHDA, CDR2 SQIVND (reference sequence). CDR3 size: 15 residues. The chain's CDR3 is CASSLSVGLANVLTF. The CDR3 DNA follows: TGTGCCAGTAGTCTCTCCGTGGGGCTGGCCAACGTCCTGACTTTC.

This clonotype has ten or more counts. The J gene is TRBJ2-3, the V gene TRBV20-1, with 7 nucleotides matching TRBD2. This CDR3 is built from 14 residues. Germline loops: CDR1 DFQATT, CDR2 SNEGSKA (reference sequence). V lost 4 bases to trimming and J lost 3 bases; unmatched junction nucleotides: 7. CDR3 sequence: CSAMGGGRTDTQYF. In DNA, the CDR3 is TGCAGTGCTATGGGCGGGGGACGAACAGATACGCAGTATTTT.

This clonotype was picked up one time. The chain is built from TRBV20-1 and TRBJ2-7, with D unresolved. Between the trimmed V and J ends, which lost 0 bases and 0 bases, there was a span of 9 bases. Germline CDR1 DFQATT, CDR2 SNEGSKA (reference sequence). The CDR3 spans 14 residues. DNA for the CDR3: TGCAGTGCTAGAGATTACGCGTCCTCCTACGAGCAGTACTTC. It codes for CSARDYASSYEQYF.

This clonotype was seen a few times. The V and J genes are TRBV25-1 and TRBJ1-1, with D hard to call. CDR1 is MGHDK and CDR2 is SYGVNS in the germline V gene. V was trimmed by 7 bases and J by 3 bases, leaving 18 bases between them. The CDR3 extends over 15 amino acids. CDR3 in DNA: TGTGCCAGCACCCCCCCCGGGGTATACTACACTGAAGCTTTCTTT. This gives the protein CASTPPGVYYTEAFF.

The chain recombines TRBV14 with TRBJ1-2; D unclear. Germline V lookup: CDR1 SGHDN, CDR2 FVKESK. Trimming removed 2 bases from V and 4 bases from J, with 8 bases in between. The CDR3 length is 13 residues. DNA for the CDR3: TGTGCCAGCAGCCAACACGGGTTCTATGGCTACACCTTC. This encodes CASSQHGFYGYTF.

Only a few counts were recorded for this clonotype. CDR3 sequence (DNA): TGTGCCAGCAGTTCCCCGACAGGGGGTTTCTATGGCTACACCTTC. Encoded protein: CASSSPTGGFYGYTF. The V gene is TRBV6-6, the J gene TRBJ1-2; TRBD1 matches 9 bases. J lost 4 bases, V lost 4 bases, and 7 bases had no gene match. This CDR3 region has 15 residues. The germline gives CDR1 MNHNY, CDR2 SVGAGI (reference sequence).

This clonotype was found a few times. The chain employs TRBV7-2 and TRBJ1-2, with D hard to call. V was trimmed by 0 bases and J by 8 bases, leaving 13 bases between them. CDR1 is SGHTA and CDR2 is FQGNSA in the germline V gene. The CDR3 totals 14 residues. CDR3: CASSLARISGGYTF. The CDR3 DNA sequence: TGTGCCAGCAGCTTAGCGCGTATCTCTGGCGGCTACACCTTC.

The chain employs TRBV12-3 or TRBV12-4 and TRBJ1-2; D gene unclear. The CDR3 contains 14 residues. The V end was cut by 5 bases, the J end by 6 bases, with 16 bases between. The CDR3: CASSVSEGVNGYTF. As DNA, the CDR3 is TGTGCCAGCAGTGTTTCGGAGGGTGTTAATGGCTACACCTTC.

The chain carries TRBV15 and TRBJ1-2; TRBD1 agrees at 8 bases. CDR1 and CDR2 from the germline V gene are LNHNV and YYDKDF (reference sequence). The CDR3 spans 15 residues. V lost 1 base to trimming and J lost 4 bases; unmatched junction nucleotides: 5. The CDR3 is CATSRGGQGTYGYTF. CDR3 DNA sequence: TGTGCCACCAGCAGAGGTGGACAGGGAACCTATGGCTACACCTTC.

This clonotype was observed a single time. The CDR3 DNA sequence: TGCGCCAGCAGTGAGTCACGGGACAGGGGATCCACAAAGGTGACCCAGTACTTC. Its protein product is CASSESRDRGSTKVTQYF. This sequence joins TRBV10-2 and TRBJ2-7; 10 nucleotides match TRBD1. Near its end, the DNA agrees better with TRBJ2-5, so the J call may be wrong. Germline CDR1 WSHSY, CDR2 SAAADI. This CDR3 is built from 18 residues.

The CDR3 DNA sequence: TGTGCCAGCAGTTTAACAGGGCGCAGAAATCAGCCCCAGCATTTT. This sequence encodes CASSLTGRRNQPQHF. This chain joins TRBV28 and TRBJ1-5, with D maybe TRBD1 (6 bases). Germline assignment: CDR1 MDHEN and CDR2 SYDVKM. This CDR3 region has 15 residues. V lost 2 bases to trimming and J lost 4 bases, with 12 bases between them.

This clonotype was seen ten or more times. This chain joins TRBV28 and TRBJ2-7; a weak D match, TRBD1 (5 bases). The V and J ends lost 6 bases and 1 base respectively, with 10 bases between them. The CDR3 length is 13 residues. Germline CDR1 MDHEN, CDR2 SYDVKM. Here the CDR3 DNA reads TGTGCCAGCAGATCAGGGCGATCCTACGAGCAGTACTTC. Its translation is CASRSGRSYEQYF. The variable domain in full, with the rest retrieved from reference TRBV28 and TRBJ2-7, is DVKVTQSSRYLVKRTGEKVFLECVQDMDHENMFWYRQDPGLGLRLIYFSYDVKMKEKGDIPEGYSVSREKKERFSLILESASTNQTSMYLCASRSGRSYEQYFGPGTRLTVT.

The rearrangement links TRBV7-6 to TRBJ2-3; TRBD2 agrees at 7 bases. With 4 bases clipped from V and 0 bases from J, the junction kept 13 bases outside the gene matches. This CDR3 has 18 amino acids. Per germline, CDR1 SGHVS and CDR2 FNYEAQ. The CDR3, as DNA: TGTGCCAGCAGCTCCTACCCCCCTAGCGGCGAAAGCACAGATACGCAGTATTTT. This encodes CASSSYPPSGESTDTQYF.

The chain uses TRBV7-9 and TRBJ2-5; D gene ambiguous. The V end was cut by 5 bases, the J end by 0 bases, with 7 bases between. This CDR3 is built from 13 residues. The germline V gene encodes CDR1 SEHNR and CDR2 FQNEAQ (reference sequence). For the CDR3, the DNA is TGTGCCAGCAGCATTCCCAACCAAGAGACCCAGTACTTC. Its translation is CASSIPNQETQYF.

This clonotype was detected many times. The rearrangement joins TRBV20-1 to TRBJ2-7; 7 nucleotides align to TRBD2. CDR3 length: 14 residues. CDR1 is DFQATT, CDR2 SNEGSKA, per germline (reference sequence). V lost 2 bases to trimming and J lost 2 bases; unmatched junction nucleotides: 6. The CDR3 nucleotides are TGCAGTGCTAGATCGGGGGGTATCACCTACGAGCAGTACTTC. As protein: CSARSGGITYEQYF.

This clonotype has just a few counts. The chain combines TRBV25-1 with TRBJ1-1; perhaps TRBD1 as D (6 bases). The CDR3 runs to 15 residues. Trimming took off 5 bases at V and 0 bases at J, with 13 bases between the two ends. Germline assignment: CDR1 MGHDK and CDR2 SYGVNS. CDR3 sequence reads: CASSLTGGVNTEAFF. Here the CDR3 DNA reads TGTGCCAGCAGTTTGACAGGCGGGGTGAACACTGAAGCTTTCTTT. The variable domain in full, completed from reference TRBV25-1 and TRBJ1-1, reads EADIYQTPRYLVIGTGKKITLECSQTMGHDKMYWYQQDPGMELHLIHYSYGVNSTEKGDLSSESTVSRIRTEHFPLTLESARPSHTSQYLCASSLTGGVNTEAFFGQGTRLTVV.